These 31 T cell receptor beta chains originate from one sample sequenced in a study of T cells after yellow fever vaccination. TCRdb fed the 5' RACE reads into MiXCR, producing one record per CDR3 protein. The sample consists of around 350,000 distinct CDR3 sequences, 6.2% of them appearing once. Source: PBMCs, taken 5 days after the yellow fever booster vaccination. The receptors come from a man aged 25-40 years who received the YFV17D yellow fever vaccine.

This clonotype was counted a few times. This chain links TRBV7-6 with TRBJ2-5; 7 positions agree with TRBD2. This CDR3 has 14 residues. Germline CDR1 and CDR2: SGHVS and FNYEAQ. V lost 7 bases, J lost 5 bases, and 10 bases stayed unmatched. CDR3 sequence reads: CASTGPGTIETQYF. CDR3 nucleotide sequence: TGTGCCAGCACGGGACCAGGGACTATTGAGACCCAGTACTTC. Combining the CDR3 with reference TRBV7-6 and TRBJ2-5 gives the whole variable domain GAGVSQSPRYKVTKRGQDVALRCDPISGHVSLYWYRQALGQGPEFLTYFNYEAQQDKSGLPNDRFSAERPEGSISTLTIQRTEQRDSAMYRCASTGPGTIETQYFGPGTRLLVL.

CDR3 in DNA: TGTGCCAGCACCCAGGGGGTGACTGGGTTCTTC. Amino acids: CASTQGVTGFF. This chain links TRBV6-2 or TRBV6-3 with TRBJ2-1; 7 bases map to TRBD1. The CDR3 covers 11 residues. V dropped 7 bases and J dropped 15; count of bases not matched to a gene: 9. Germline V gene sequence: CDR1 MNHEY, CDR2 SVGEGT.

The J gene is TRBJ2-4, the V gene TRBV7-8; the D gene is possibly TRBD1 (6 bases). The CDR3 totals 18 residues. Per germline, CDR1 SGHVS and CDR2 FQNEAQ. V dropped 3 bases and J dropped 0 bases, with 18 bases sitting between them. The CDR3 reads CASSLGADSQKAKNIQYF. The DNA for the CDR3 is TGTGCCAGCAGCTTGGGAGCGGACAGCCAAAAAGCCAAAAACATTCAGTACTTC.

The V call is TRBV3-1, the J call TRBJ2-5, with 8 bases identical to TRBD2. J lost 9 bases, V lost 5 bases, and 14 bases had no gene match. CDR1 is LGHDT, CDR2 YNNKEL, per germline (reference sequence). The CDR3 is made up of 15 amino acids. The CDR3 reads CASSVTSETSSPQYF. The CDR3 region has the DNA TGTGCCAGCAGCGTGACTAGCGAGACCTCCTCTCCCCAGTACTTC.

This clonotype was recorded a few times. The chain combines TRBV3-1 with TRBJ2-3; D call uncertain. CDR1 LGHDT and CDR2 YNNKEL come from the germline V gene (reference sequence). The CDR3 spans 12 residues. V lost 3 bases and J 4 bases, leaving 5 bases between the germline ends. CDR3 sequence reads: CASSQEADTQYF. In DNA form, the CDR3 reads TGTGCCAGCAGCCAGGAAGCAGATACGCAGTATTTT.

The V call is TRBV20-1, the J call TRBJ2-1; D is possibly TRBD2 (5 bases). The CDR3 totals 12 residues. Deletions cut 2 bases from V and 8 bases from J, with 10 bases between. CDR1 is DFQATT, CDR2 SNEGSKA, per germline (reference sequence). The CDR3 DNA reads as TGCAGTGCTAGACCTAGCTTTGATGAGCAGTTCTTC. Translated, it gives CSARPSFDEQFF.

This clonotype was observed at least ten times. CDR3 nucleotides: TGCGCCAGCAGGGGCAGGGTGGTGGGCACTGAAGCTTTCTTT. Translation: CASRGRVVGTEAFF. The chain recombines TRBV5-1 with TRBJ1-1; D is possibly TRBD1 (5 bases). Trimming cost V 5 bases and J 4 bases, with 15 bases left between them. The CDR3 is made up of 14 amino acids. The germline V gene has CDR1 SGHRS and CDR2 YFSETQ.

This clonotype was counted between two and nine times. The chain combines TRBV5-1 with TRBJ2-5; D is perhaps TRBD1 (6 bases). The CDR3 is 14 residues long. V lost 4 bases and J 5 bases, leaving 15 bases between the germline ends. Germline CDR1 is SGHRS and CDR2 is YFSETQ. As DNA, the CDR3 is TGCGCCAGCAGCGTGCCAGGGGCGAGGGAGACCCAGTACTTC. Translation gives CASSVPGARETQYF.

The CDR3: CASSFGTGGVGGNQPQHF. The CDR3 nucleotides are TGTGCCAGCAGCTTCGGGACAGGGGGCGTCGGGGGCAATCAGCCCCAGCATTTT. The chain couples TRBV11-2 to TRBJ1-5; 12 bases map to TRBD1. CDR1 is SGHAT and CDR2 is FQNNGV in the germline V gene. The CDR3 consists of 18 residues. The trim removed 3 bases at V and 2 bases at J, leaving 8 bases unmatched.

This clonotype was seen more than once but under ten times. For the CDR3, the DNA is TGTGCCAGCAGTTTTGACCCTAGCGGGACCTACGAGCAGTACTTC. Its protein product is CASSFDPSGTYEQYF. V and J are TRBV6-2 or TRBV6-3 and TRBJ2-7; TRBD2 aligns across 9 bases. J was trimmed by 2 bases and V by 4 bases; bases with no gene match: 6. Germline lookup yields CDR1 MNHEY and CDR2 SVGEGT. The CDR3 is made up of 15 amino acids.

This chain links TRBV13 with TRBJ1-2, with D perhaps matching TRBD1 (6 bases). CDR1 and CDR2 from the germline V gene are PRHDT and FYEKMQ (reference sequence). The ends were cut back, 8 bases at V and 2 bases at J, with 12 bases in the middle. The CDR3 runs 13 residues. CDR3 amino acids: CASGVTGNYGYTF. In DNA, the CDR3 is TGTGCCAGCGGGGTCACAGGGAACTATGGCTACACCTTC.

This clonotype was counted between two and nine times. This chain links TRBV20-1 with TRBJ2-1, with TRBD2 identical over 10 bases. Germline-derived CDR1 and CDR2 are DFQATT and SNEGSKA (reference sequence). Losses at the gene ends were 5 bases for V and 0 bases for J; bases not matched to a gene: 7. This CDR3 has 16 amino acids. The CDR3 nucleotides are TGCAGTGCTCCAGTAGCGGGAGGCTACTCCTACAATGAGCAGTTCTTC. Translation gives CSAPVAGGYSYNEQFF.

The V gene is TRBV12-3 or TRBV12-4, the J gene TRBJ1-5; D is undetermined. The ends were cut back, 5 bases at V and 6 bases at J, with 14 bases in the middle. The CDR3 contains 14 residues. The CDR3 loop is CASSLSGSGQPQHF. DNA for the CDR3: TGTGCCAGCAGTCTATCAGGTAGCGGTCAGCCCCAGCATTTT.

This clonotype showed up many times. J is TRBJ2-7 and V is TRBV20-1; perhaps TRBD1 as D (6 bases). Trimming took 5 bases from V and 1 from J, leaving 21 bases between them. CDR1 DFQATT and CDR2 SNEGSKA come from the germline V gene (reference sequence). The CDR3 has 16 residues. CDR3 sequence reads: CSAGGVLQGHSYEQYF. CDR3 DNA: TGCAGTGCTGGCGGTGTCTTACAGGGACATTCCTACGAGCAGTACTTC.

This clonotype was observed at least ten times. The CDR3 DNA reads TGCAGTGCTATAGGGGGACCGGGATCCTACGAGCAGTACTTC. Translated: CSAIGGPGSYEQYF. V is TRBV20-1 and J is TRBJ2-7; D perhaps matches TRBD1 (6 bases). Trimming took off 4 bases at V and 1 base at J, with 14 bases between the two ends. Germline loops: CDR1 DFQATT, CDR2 SNEGSKA (reference sequence). CDR3 size: 14 residues.

This sequence joins TRBV5-1 and TRBJ2-1, with a tentative D call TRBD2 (6 bases). CDR1 is SGHRS and CDR2 is YFSETQ in the germline V gene. Deletions cut 0 bases from V and 12 bases from J, with 19 bases between. There are 15 residues in the CDR3. DNA of the CDR3: TGCGCCAGCAGCTTGGCCGGGTCGAGGGACTTTCGGCAGTTCTTC. It encodes CASSLAGSRDFRQFF. The full variable domain, completed using reference TRBV5-1 and TRBJ2-1, is KAGVTQTPRYLIKTRGQQVTLSCSPISGHRSVSWYQQTPGQGLQFLFEYFSETQRNKGNFPGRFSGRQFSNSRSEMNVSTLELGDSALYLCASSLAGSRDFRQFFGPGTRLTVL.

A remark on this clonotype: A junction end diverges from the germline sequence, so it may reflect a read error. V gene TRBV5-1 combines with J gene TRBJ2-7, with D tentatively TRBD1 (8 bases). The CDR3 extends over 13 amino acids. Germline V gene data show CDR1 as SGHRS and CDR2 as YFSETQ. CDR3 amino acids: CASTLTGDYEHYF. CDR3 DNA sequence: TGCGCCAGCACCCTGACAGGGGACTACGAGCATTACTTC.

This clonotype has at least ten counts. CDR3 loop: CASLRDRGNQPQHF. The CDR3 DNA is TGTGCCAGCCTCCGGGACAGGGGTAATCAGCCCCAGCATTTT. This chain uses TRBV6-1 with TRBJ1-5; TRBD1 matches 10 bases. The CDR3 sequence is 14 residues long. After removal of 8 bases from V and 4 bases from J, the junction contained 5 bases not matched to a gene. Looked up from germline, CDR1 is MNHNS and CDR2 is SASEGT.

This clonotype was recorded many times. The chain couples TRBV2 to TRBJ2-3, with 12 bases identical to TRBD2. With 9 bases clipped from V and 4 bases from J, the junction kept 2 bases outside the gene matches. Germline CDR1 SNHLY, CDR2 FYNNEI. This CDR3 region has 13 residues. Here the CDR3 DNA reads TGTGCCAGTCGGACTAGCGGGGCAGATACGCAGTATTTT. Protein product: CASRTSGADTQYF.

V usage is TRBV20-1 and J usage is TRBJ2-3; tentatively, D is TRBD2 (7 bases). The CDR3 has 15 amino acids. Trimming removed 4 bases at V and 2 bases at J, with 16 bases between. The V gene's germline CDR1 is DFQATT and CDR2 SNEGSKA (reference sequence). CDR3 residues: CSAKAGHLVTDTQYF. The CDR3 DNA is TGCAGTGCTAAAGCGGGACACTTAGTCACAGATACGCAGTATTTT.

This clonotype has a handful of counts. The chain uses TRBV9 and TRBJ1-2; weak D call: TRBD1 (5 bases). CDR1 SGDLS and CDR2 YYNGEE come from the germline V gene. Trimming cost V 4 bases and J 8 bases, with 18 bases left between them. This CDR3 has 14 amino acids. The CDR3 region is CASSNPGGVNGYTF. The CDR3 coding sequence is TGTGCCAGCAGCAACCCGGGAGGGGTAAACGGCTACACCTTC.

This chain links TRBV3-1 with TRBJ2-1, with D unresolved. This CDR3 has 11 residues. The germline V and J ends were trimmed by 4 bases and 8 bases, with 6 bases remaining between them. Germline V gene lookup returns CDR1 LGHDT and CDR2 YNNKEL (reference sequence). This chain's CDR3 is CASSRFDEQFF. Written as DNA, the CDR3 is TGTGCCAGCAGCCGGTTTGATGAGCAGTTCTTC.

There are a few counts of this clonotype. The rearrangement joins TRBV12-3 or TRBV12-4 to TRBJ2-7; TRBD2 agrees at 10 bases. This CDR3 spans 17 amino acids. The J segment lost 2 bases and the V segment lost 2 bases, leaving 9 bases of the junction unmatched. For the CDR3, the DNA is TGTGCCAGCAGTTTATTAGCGGGAGGTCCTTTGACCTACGAGCAGTACTTC. It specifies CASSLLAGGPLTYEQYF.

In this sample, this clonotype turned up many times. This rearrangement joins TRBV10-3 to TRBJ1-1; D might be TRBD1 (5 bases). Trimming stripped 2 bases from V and 0 bases from J, with 10 bases between. Per the germline V gene, CDR1 is ENHRY and CDR2 is SYGVKD. There are 15 residues in the CDR3. CDR3 DNA: TGTGCCATCAGTGAGAGAGGGGAAATGAACACTGAAGCTTTCTTT. Translated: CAISERGEMNTEAFF.

This clonotype was picked up a small number of times. V gene TRBV20-1 combines with J gene TRBJ2-1; D gene uncertain. Between the trimmed V and J ends, which lost 4 bases and 2 bases, there was a span of 9 bases. The V gene's germline CDR1 is DFQATT and CDR2 SNEGSKA (reference sequence). The CDR3 spans 13 residues. The CDR3 region is CSATQPTYNEQFF. The CDR3 nucleotides are TGCAGTGCTACACAGCCAACCTACAATGAGCAGTTCTTC.

This clonotype showed up just a few times. V usage is TRBV6-2 or TRBV6-3 and J usage is TRBJ2-5, with a weak D call TRBD2 (5 bases). This CDR3 spans 12 amino acids. Germline loops: CDR1 MNHEY, CDR2 SVGEGT. Between the trimmed V and J ends, which lost 0 bases and 9 bases, there was a span of 8 bases. CDR3 loop: CASSYSNGAQYF. The CDR3 DNA is TGTGCCAGCAGTTACTCGAACGGGGCCCAGTACTTC.

The sample holds one count of this clonotype. This may be a read error, as it is one base from a much larger clone. The chain couples TRBV20-1 to TRBJ2-7; perhaps TRBD2 as D (6 bases). The germline V gene has CDR1 DFQATT and CDR2 SNEGSKA (reference sequence). The length of the CDR3 is 13 residues. The CDR3 DNA follows: TGCGGTGCCCCCATAGCTGGAGGGAACGAGCAGTACTTC. Its translation: CGAPIAGGNEQYF.

This clonotype has at least ten counts. The gene calls are TRBV7-3 and TRBJ2-7, with 7 bases fitting TRBD2. Trimming took 5 bases from V and 0 from J; bases not matched to a gene: 13. This CDR3 is 17 amino acids long. Per germline, CDR1 SGHTA and CDR2 FQGTGA. The CDR3 region has the DNA TGTGCCAGCAGCCGCCGGCTGCAAGCGGGGCACTCCTACGAGCAGTACTTC. Its protein product is CASSRRLQAGHSYEQYF. The full variable domain, rest sourced from reference TRBV7-3 and TRBJ2-7, is GAGVSQTPSNKVTEKGKYVELRCDPISGHTALYWYRQSLGQGPEFLIYFQGTGAADDSGLPNDRFFAVRPEGSVSTLKIQRTERGDSAVYLCASSRRLQAGHSYEQYFGPGTRLTVT.

At least ten counts were recorded for this clonotype. The chain links TRBV11-3 to TRBJ2-3, with D perhaps TRBD2 (5 bases). Germline lookup yields CDR1 SGHNT and CDR2 YENEEA. The CDR3 spans 13 residues. The V gene lost 5 bases and the J gene lost 2 bases, with 8 bases spanning the gap. Here the CDR3 reads CASSVRDTDTQYF. CDR3 sequence (DNA): TGTGCCAGCAGCGTCCGGGACACAGATACGCAGTATTTT.

This clonotype was seen only a few times. This chain connects TRBV23-1 to TRBJ2-2, with 10 positions matching TRBD2. TRBV23-1 is an open reading frame, and its role is uncertain. V gave up 4 bases and J gave up 1 base; unmatched junction bases: 9. CDR3 length: 18 amino acids. DNA for the CDR3: TGCGCCAGCAGTCCCGAAACCGGGACTAGCGTGAACACCGGGGAGCTGTTTTTT. Translation gives CASSPETGTSVNTGELFF.

This chain joins TRBV5-1 and TRBJ2-5; D assignment may be TRBD1 or TRBD2 (7 bases each). The CDR3 loop spans 15 amino acids. The germline CDR1 and CDR2 sequences are SGHRS and YFSETQ. The V end lost 4 bases, the J end lost 2 bases, and 15 bases lay between the germline ends. The CDR3 spells CASSGGAGQQETQYF. Written as DNA, the CDR3 is TGCGCCAGCAGCGGAGGAGCGGGACAGCAAGAGACCCAGTACTTC.